This paragraph reports one T cell receptor beta chain. Its antigen remains unidentified. This specimen comes from a study of beta chain features in type 1 diabetes. Overall study results and limits: TCRB CDR3 length was moderately but significantly reduced in all four CD4+ subsets of Type 1 diabetes patients. In patients and controls equally, PCR might favor templates that are shorter. VDJ junctions in type 1 diabetes patients carried more deletions and fewer insertions.

cDNA synthesis used the whole RNA isolate, giving expressed TCRB sequences. There were 3 million to 4 million reads on average in the naive, central memory and regulatory T cell samples. This table comes from immunoSEQ multiplex PCR, and its TCRdb copy is limited to in-frame clones, with some not included. The table shows about 230,000 clones, with 16% occurring only once. The authors obtained over 95% purity in all sorted populations. The CDR3 has 16 residues. Trimming took 3 bases from V and 0 from J, leaving 9 bases between them. Germline V lookup: CDR1 MDHEN, CDR2 SYDVKM. The clonotype was recovered from a man in his thirties or forties with type 1 diabetes. The V gene is TRBV28, the J gene TRBJ2-6, with a tentative D call TRBD2 (5 bases). Sequenced: naive CD4+ T cells from blood. In DNA form, the CDR3 reads TGTGCCAGCAGTTTCGCCGGAGGCTCTGGGGCCAACGTCCTGACTTTC. Translated, it gives CASSFAGGSGANVLTF.